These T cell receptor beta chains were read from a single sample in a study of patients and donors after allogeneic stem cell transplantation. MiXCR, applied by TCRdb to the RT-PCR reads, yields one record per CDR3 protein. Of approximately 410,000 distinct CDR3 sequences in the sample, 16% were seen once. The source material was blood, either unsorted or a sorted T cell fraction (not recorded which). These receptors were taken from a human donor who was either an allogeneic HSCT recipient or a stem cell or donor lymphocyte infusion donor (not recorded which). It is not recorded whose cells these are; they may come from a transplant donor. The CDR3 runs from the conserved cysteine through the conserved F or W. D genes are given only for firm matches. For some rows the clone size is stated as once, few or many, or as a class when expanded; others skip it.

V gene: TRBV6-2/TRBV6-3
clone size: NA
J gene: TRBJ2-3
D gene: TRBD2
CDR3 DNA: TGTGCCAGCAGTGGGTCCCAGCGGGGGGAGCTCACAGATACGCAGTATTTT
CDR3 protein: CASSGSQRGELTDTQYF

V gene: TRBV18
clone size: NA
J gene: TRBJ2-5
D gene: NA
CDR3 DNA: TGTGCCAGCTCACCGCCAGGGCTACAAGAGACCCAGTACTTC
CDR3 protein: CASSPPGLQETQYF

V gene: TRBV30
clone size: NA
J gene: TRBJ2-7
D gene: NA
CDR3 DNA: TGTGCCTGGGGAGGGGTCACCTACGAGCAGTACTTC
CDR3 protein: CAWGGVTYEQYF

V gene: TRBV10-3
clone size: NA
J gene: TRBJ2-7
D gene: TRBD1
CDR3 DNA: TGTGCCATCAGTGGGGCCGGGACAGGGGGCTACGAGCAGTACTTC
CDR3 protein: CAISGAGTGGYEQYF

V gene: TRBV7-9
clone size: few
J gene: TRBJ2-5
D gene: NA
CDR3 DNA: TGTGCCAGCAGCTTAGCTGTAGTTCCGGGGGACCAGTACTTC
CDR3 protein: CASSLAVVPGDQYF

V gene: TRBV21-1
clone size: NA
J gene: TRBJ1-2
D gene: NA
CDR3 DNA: TGTGCCAGCAGCCCTCGGCGGGCCCGGAGCTATGGCTACACCTTC
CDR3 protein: CASSPRRARSYGYTF

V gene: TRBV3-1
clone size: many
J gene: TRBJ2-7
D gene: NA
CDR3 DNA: TGTGCCAGCAGCCCCGTGAGTTCCTACGAGCAGTACTTC
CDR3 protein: CASSPVSSYEQYF

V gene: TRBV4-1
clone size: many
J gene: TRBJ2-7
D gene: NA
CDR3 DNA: TGCGCCAGCAGCCAAGACCGCCCCGCACCGTTATACGAGCAGTACTTC
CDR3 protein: CASSQDRPAPLYEQYF

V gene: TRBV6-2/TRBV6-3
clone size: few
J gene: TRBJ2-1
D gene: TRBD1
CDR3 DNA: TGTGCCAGCAGCGCACCGGACAGGCTTTACAATGAGCAGTTCTTC
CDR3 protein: CASSAPDRLYNEQFF

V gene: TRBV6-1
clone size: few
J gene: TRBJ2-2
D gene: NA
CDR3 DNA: TGTGCCAGCAGGCGGGACGGCACCGGGGAGCTGTTTTTT
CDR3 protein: CASRRDGTGELFF

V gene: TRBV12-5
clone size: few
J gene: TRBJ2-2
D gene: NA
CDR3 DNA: TGTGCTAGTGGTTTGGTACGGTTAGGGCTTATTAACACCGGGGAGCTGTTTTTT
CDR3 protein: CASGLVRLGLINTGELFF

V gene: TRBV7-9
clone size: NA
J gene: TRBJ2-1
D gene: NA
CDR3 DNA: TGTGCCAGCAGCCCGGACGACTACGGTATATATGAGCAGTTCTTC
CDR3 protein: CASSPDDYGIYEQFF

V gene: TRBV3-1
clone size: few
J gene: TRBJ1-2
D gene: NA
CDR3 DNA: TGTGCCAGCAGCCAAGCAGATAGAGGCTACACCTTC
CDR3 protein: CASSQADRGYTF

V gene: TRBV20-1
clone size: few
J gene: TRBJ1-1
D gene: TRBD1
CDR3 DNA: TGCAGTGCTTATACAGGGGCAGAGGGAGCTTTCTTT
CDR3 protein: CSAYTGAEGAFF

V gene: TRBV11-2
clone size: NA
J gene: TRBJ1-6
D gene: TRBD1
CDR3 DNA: TGTGCCAGCAGCTCACAGGGGAGTTCACCCCTCCACTTT
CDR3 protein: CASSSQGSSPLHF

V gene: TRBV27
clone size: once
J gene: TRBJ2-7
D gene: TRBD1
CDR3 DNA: TGTGCCAGCAGTTTGGGACAGAATTTCTACGAGCAGTACTTC
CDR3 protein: CASSLGQNFYEQYF

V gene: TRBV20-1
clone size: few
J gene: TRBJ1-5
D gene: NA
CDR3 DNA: TGCAGTGCGATTGACAGGAACCTCAATCAGCCCCAGCATTTT
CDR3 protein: CSAIDRNLNQPQHF

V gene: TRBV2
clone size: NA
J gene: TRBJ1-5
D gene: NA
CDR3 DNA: TGTGCCAGCAGACAGGGTTGGGATCAGCCCCAGCATTTT
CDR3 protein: CASRQGWDQPQHF

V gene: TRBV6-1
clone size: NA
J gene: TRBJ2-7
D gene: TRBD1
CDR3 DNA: TGTGCCAGCAGTGAACTCAGGACAGGGGTCGCCTACGAGCAGTACTTC
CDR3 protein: CASSELRTGVAYEQYF

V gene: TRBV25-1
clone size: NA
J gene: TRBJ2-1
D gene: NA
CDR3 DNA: TGTGCCAGCAGTGTACGGGAGCTCTACAATGAGCAGTTCTTC
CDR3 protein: CASSVRELYNEQFF

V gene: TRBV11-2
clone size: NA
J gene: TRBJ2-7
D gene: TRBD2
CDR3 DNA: TGTGCCAGCAGCTTACCCGGACTAGCGGGGGACTCCTACGAGCAGTACTTC
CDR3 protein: CASSLPGLAGDSYEQYF

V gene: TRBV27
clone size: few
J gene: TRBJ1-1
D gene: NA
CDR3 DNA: TGTGCCAGCGGCGTTACAGGGCGGAACACTGAAGCTTTCTTT
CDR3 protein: CASGVTGRNTEAFF

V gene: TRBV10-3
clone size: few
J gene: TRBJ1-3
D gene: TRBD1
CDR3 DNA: TGTGCCACTACAGGGGGACCTGGAAACACCATATATTTT
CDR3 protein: CATTGGPGNTIYF

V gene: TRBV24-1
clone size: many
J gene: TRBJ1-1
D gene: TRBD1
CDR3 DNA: TGTGCCACCAGTGACCCGGACAGGGCTGAAGCTTTCTTT
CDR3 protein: CATSDPDRAEAFF

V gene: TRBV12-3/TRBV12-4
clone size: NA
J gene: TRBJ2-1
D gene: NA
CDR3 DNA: TGTGCCAGCGGGTTTTACAATGAGCAGTTCTTC
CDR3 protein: CASGFYNEQFF

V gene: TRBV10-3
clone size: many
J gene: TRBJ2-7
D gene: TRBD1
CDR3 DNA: TGTGCCATCAGTGAGTCGACTCGAGGGACAGCAGACTACGAGCAGTACTTC
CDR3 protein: CAISESTRGTADYEQYF

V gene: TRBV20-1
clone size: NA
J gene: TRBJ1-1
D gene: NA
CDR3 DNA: TGCAGTGCTAGAGGGCCGGGCAAGAACACTGAAGCTTTCTTT
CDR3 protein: CSARGPGKNTEAFF

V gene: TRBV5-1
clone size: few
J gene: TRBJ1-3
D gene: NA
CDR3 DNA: TGCGCCAGCAGCAGCAGCGGTTCTGGAAACACCATATATTTT
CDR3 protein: CASSSSGSGNTIYF

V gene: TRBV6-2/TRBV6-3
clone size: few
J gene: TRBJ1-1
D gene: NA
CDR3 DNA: TGTGCCAGCAGTAACTGGGACCTCCCCCCAGAGAACACTGAAGCTTTCTTT
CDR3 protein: CASSNWDLPPENTEAFF

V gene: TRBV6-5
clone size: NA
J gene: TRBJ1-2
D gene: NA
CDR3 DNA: TGTGCCAGCAGTAGGGCAGACTATGGCTACACCTTC
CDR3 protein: CASSRADYGYTF

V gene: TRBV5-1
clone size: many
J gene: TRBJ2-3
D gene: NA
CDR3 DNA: TGCGCCAGCAGCGGGAGAGGAGATACGCAGTATTTT
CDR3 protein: CASSGRGDTQYF

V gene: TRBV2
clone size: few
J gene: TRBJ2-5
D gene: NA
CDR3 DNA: TGTGCCAGCAGTGAACGGTACAGCCAAGAGACCCAGTACTTC
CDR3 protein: CASSERYSQETQYF

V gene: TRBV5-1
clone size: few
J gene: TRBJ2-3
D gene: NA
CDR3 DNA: TGCGCCAGCAGCGCCTATCCGGGGGGCACAGATACGCAGTATTTT
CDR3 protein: CASSAYPGGTDTQYF

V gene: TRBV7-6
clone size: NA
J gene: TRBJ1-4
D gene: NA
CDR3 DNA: TGTGCCAGCAGCTTAGGAGGGGGAGAAAAACTGTTTTTT
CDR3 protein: CASSLGGGEKLFF

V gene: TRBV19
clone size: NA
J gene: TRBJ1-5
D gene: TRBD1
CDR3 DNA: TGTGCCAGTAGGACCGGACAGGGGGGAAGCAATCAGCCCCAGCATTTT
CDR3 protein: CASRTGQGGSNQPQHF

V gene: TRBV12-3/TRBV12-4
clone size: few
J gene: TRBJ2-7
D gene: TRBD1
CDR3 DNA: TGTGCCAGCAGTCCCTACCGGGACAGGGGGGGAAGGTACGAGCAGTACTTC
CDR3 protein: CASSPYRDRGGRYEQYF

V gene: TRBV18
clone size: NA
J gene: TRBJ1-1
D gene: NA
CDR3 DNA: TGTGCCAGCTCTCAACTTGAAGCGATGAACACTGAAGCTTTCTTT
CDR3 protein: CASSQLEAMNTEAFF

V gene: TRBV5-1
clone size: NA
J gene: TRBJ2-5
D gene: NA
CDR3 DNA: TGCGCCAGCAGCTTCGCGCCGGGACATCAAATGGAGACCCAGTACTTC
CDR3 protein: CASSFAPGHQMETQYF

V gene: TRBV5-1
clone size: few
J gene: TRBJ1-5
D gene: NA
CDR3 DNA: TGCGCCAGCAGCTTGGGGGGGGGGAAAGGCAATCAGCCCCAGCATTTT
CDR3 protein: CASSLGGGKGNQPQHF

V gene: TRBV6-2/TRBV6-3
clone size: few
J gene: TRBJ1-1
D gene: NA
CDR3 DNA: TGTGCCAGCAGTTACACGGGGTGGGGCACTGAAGCTTTCTTT
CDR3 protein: CASSYTGWGTEAFF

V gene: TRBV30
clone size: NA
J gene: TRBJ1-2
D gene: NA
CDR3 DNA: TGTGCCTGGAGTGTACGTCAGTCGTTCTATGGCTACACCTTC
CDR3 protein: CAWSVRQSFYGYTF

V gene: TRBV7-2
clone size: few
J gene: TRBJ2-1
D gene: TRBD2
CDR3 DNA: TGTGCCAGCAGCTTAGGGACTAGCAGACGCTACAATGAGCAGTTCTTC
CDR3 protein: CASSLGTSRRYNEQFF

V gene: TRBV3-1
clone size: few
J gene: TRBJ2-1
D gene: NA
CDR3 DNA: TGTGCCAGCAGCCCCGAAGCGGCGGCCTCCTACAATGAGCAGTTCTTC
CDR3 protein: CASSPEAAASYNEQFF

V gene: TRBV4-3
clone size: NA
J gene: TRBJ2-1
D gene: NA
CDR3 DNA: TGCGCCAGCAGCCACGGAAGGGATGCTTTCAATGAGCAGTTCTTC
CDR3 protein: CASSHGRDAFNEQFF